One and the same sample provided the 5 T cell receptor beta chains below, sequenced in a study of graft-versus-host responses after intestinal transplantation (dated by TCRdb to about 2021). The antigens of these receptors remain unknown. The time point label of this sample denotes: cells obtained before transplantation from donor or recipient. The library was built by means of the immunoSEQ multiplex PCR assay. This immuneACCESS table, as held by TCRdb, lists in-frame sequences with V and J called but not all clones. Of the missing ones, under half trace to an unresolved V gene in checked studies; the others have no known cause. This sample comprises about 39,000 clones, 93% of them detected only once. The ten largest account for approximately 20% of the sample. Sequencing was performed on unstimulated CD8+ T cells sorted from spleen or lymph node cells, taken before transplant. Receptor source: a human donor who was the organ donor for an intestinal transplant.

The chain is built from TRBV16 and TRBJ1-2, with D hard to call. From germline, CDR1 is KGHSY and CDR2 FQNENV. Deletions cut 6 bases from V and 2 bases from J, with 4 bases between. This CDR3 spans 11 amino acids. The CDR3 DNA reads as TGTGCCAGCAGTTGGAACTATGGCTACACCTTC. It yields the protein CASSWNYGYTF.

The chain joins TRBV28 to TRBJ2-5, with no clear D. The V end was cut by 3 bases, the J end by 3 bases, with 8 bases between. The CDR3 runs 13 residues. CDR1 MDHEN and CDR2 SYDVKM come from the germline V gene. CDR3: CASSLWGEETQYF. The CDR3, as DNA: TGTGCCAGCAGTTTGTGGGGTGAAGAGACCCAGTACTTC.

The chain uses TRBV30 and TRBJ2-1, with 10 bases matching TRBD2. Germline V CDR1 and CDR2: GTSNPN, SVGIG (reference sequence). The CDR3 is 17 residues long. With V trimmed by 4 bases and J by 7 bases, 16 bases remained unmatched. CDR3 in amino acids: CAWKGWGTGLAYNEQFF. For the CDR3, the DNA is TGTGCCTGGAAGGGGTGGGGTACGGGACTAGCGTATAATGAGCAGTTCTTC.

The chain is built from TRBV27 and TRBJ2-2, with 12 bases aligning to TRBD1. Germline CDR1 reads MNHEY; CDR2 reads SMNVEV (reference sequence). V lost 7 bases and J lost 5; bases outside the gene matches: 14. The CDR3 is made up of 18 amino acids. CDR3 coding DNA: TGTGCCAGCACCTCCTACTGGGACAGGGGGCGTAGGACCGGGGAGCTGTTTTTT. It encodes CASTSYWDRGRRTGELFF.

The chain combines TRBV9 with TRBJ2-3, with 7 bases matching TRBD2. This CDR3 region has 18 residues. V lost 0 bases to trimming and J lost 2 bases; unmatched junction nucleotides: 12. CDR1 SGDLS and CDR2 YYNGEE come from the germline V gene. This CDR3 is CASSVGFWREKNTDTQYF. The CDR3, as DNA: TGTGCCAGCAGCGTAGGGTTCTGGCGGGAGAAGAACACAGATACGCAGTATTTT.